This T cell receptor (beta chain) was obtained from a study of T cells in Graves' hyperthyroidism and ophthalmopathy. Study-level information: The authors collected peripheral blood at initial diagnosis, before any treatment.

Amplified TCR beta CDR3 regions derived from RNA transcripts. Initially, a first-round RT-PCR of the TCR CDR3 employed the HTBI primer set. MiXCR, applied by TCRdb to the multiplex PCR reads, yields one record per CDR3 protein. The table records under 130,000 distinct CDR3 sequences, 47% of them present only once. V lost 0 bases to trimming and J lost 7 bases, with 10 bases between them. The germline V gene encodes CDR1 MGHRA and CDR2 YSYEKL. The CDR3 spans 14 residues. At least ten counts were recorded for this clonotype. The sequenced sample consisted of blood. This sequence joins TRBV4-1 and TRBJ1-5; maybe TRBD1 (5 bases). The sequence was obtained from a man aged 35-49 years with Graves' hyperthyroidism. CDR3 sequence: CASSQEIGAQPQHF. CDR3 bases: TGCGCCAGCAGCCAAGAGATAGGGGCCCAGCCCCAGCATTTT.